This T cell receptor beta chain is from a study of shared clonotypes between healthy human individuals. Study at large: Ranging from 18 to 49 in age, donors were two women and three men. Study-level findings and limits: Sampling covered blood only; tissue repertoires likely differ.

In germline, CDR1 is SGHDN, CDR2 FVKESK. V was shortened by 1 base and J by 5 bases, with 14 bases between the two germline ends. The CDR3 runs to 15 residues. Selected positively for CCR7 and CD45RO-negative, naive CD8 cells excluded terminally differentiated effector memory CD45RA+ cells. Measured with immunoSEQ multiplex PCR; TCRdb has only the in-frame clones, and not every one. The data show roughly 600,000 clones, about 98% seen once. Details on this clone: Its specificity is not known.

The source is a man in his thirties or forties in good health. The J gene is TRBJ2-5, the V gene TRBV14; either TRBD1 or TRBD2 may supply D (5 bases each). Sequencing was done on a sample of naive CD8+ T cells sorted from blood. CDR3 nucleotide sequence: TGTGCCAGCAGCCAAGCGTGGGGCAGGGAGGAGACCCAGTACTTC. Amino acid sequence: CASSQAWGREETQYF.